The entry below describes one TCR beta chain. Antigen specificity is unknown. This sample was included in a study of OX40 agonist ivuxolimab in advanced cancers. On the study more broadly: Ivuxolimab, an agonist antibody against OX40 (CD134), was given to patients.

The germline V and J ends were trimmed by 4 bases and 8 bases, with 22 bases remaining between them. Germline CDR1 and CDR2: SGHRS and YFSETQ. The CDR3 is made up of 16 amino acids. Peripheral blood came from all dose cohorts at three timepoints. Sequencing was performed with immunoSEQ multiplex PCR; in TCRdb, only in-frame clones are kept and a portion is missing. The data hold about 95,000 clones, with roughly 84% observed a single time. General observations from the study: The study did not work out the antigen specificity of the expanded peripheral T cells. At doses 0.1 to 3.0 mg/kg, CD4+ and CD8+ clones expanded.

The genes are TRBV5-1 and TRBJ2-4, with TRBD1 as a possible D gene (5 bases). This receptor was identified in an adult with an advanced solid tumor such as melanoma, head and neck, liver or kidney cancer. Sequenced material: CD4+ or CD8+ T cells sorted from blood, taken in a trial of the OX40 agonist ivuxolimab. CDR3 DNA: TGCGCCAGCAGCCCTGTATCCGGGTCCCGCAGGGACATTCAGTACTTC. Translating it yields CASSPVSGSRRDIQYF.